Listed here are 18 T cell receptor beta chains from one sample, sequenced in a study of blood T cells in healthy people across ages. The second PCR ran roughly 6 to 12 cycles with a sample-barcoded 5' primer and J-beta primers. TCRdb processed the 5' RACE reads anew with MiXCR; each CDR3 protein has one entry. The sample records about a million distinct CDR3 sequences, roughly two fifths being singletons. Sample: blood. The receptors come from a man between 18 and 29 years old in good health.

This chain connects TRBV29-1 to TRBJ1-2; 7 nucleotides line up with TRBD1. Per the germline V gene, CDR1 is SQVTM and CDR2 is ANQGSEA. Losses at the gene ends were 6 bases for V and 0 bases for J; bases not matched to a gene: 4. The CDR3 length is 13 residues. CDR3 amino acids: CSVGQRANYGYTF. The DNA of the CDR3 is TGCAGCGTGGGACAGAGGGCTAACTATGGCTACACCTTC.

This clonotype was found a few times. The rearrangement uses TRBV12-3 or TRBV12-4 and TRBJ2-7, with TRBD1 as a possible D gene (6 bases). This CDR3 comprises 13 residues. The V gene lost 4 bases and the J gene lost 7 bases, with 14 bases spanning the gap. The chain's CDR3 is CASSYYRENEQYF. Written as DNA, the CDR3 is TGTGCCAGCAGTTACTACAGGGAGAATGAGCAGTACTTC.

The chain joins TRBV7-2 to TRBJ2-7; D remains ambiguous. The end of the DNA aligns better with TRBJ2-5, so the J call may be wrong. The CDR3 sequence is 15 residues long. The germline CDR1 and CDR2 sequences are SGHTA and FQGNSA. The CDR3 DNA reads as TGTGCCAGCAGCTTAGTATCTAAGGGCGGAGAGACCCAGTACTTC. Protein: CASSLVSKGGETQYF.

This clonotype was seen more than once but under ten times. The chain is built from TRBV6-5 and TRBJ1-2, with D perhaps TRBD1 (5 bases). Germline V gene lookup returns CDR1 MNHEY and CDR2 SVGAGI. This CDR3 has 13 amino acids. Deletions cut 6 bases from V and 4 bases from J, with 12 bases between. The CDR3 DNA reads TGTGCCAGCAGCAGGGATTGGTCCTATGGCTACACCTTC. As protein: CASSRDWSYGYTF.

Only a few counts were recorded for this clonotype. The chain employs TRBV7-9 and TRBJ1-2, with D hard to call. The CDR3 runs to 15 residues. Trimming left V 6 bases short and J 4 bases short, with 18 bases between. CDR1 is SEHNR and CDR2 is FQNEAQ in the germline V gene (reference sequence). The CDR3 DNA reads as TGTGCCAGCAGTCTCGGGTCTTCCAGTGGCTATGGCTACACCTTC. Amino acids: CASSLGSSSGYGYTF.

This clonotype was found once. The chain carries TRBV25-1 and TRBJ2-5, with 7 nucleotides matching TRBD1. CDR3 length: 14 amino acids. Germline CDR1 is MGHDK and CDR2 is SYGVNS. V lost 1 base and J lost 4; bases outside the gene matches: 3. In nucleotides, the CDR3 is TGTGCCAGCAGTGAATCGACAGGGCGAGAGACCCAGTACTTC. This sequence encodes CASSESTGRETQYF. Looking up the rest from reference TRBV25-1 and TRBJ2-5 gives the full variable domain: EADIYQTPRYLVIGTGKKITLECSQTMGHDKMYWYQQDPGMELHLIHYSYGVNSTEKGDLSSESTVSRIRTEHFPLTLESARPSHTSQYLCASSESTGRETQYFGPGTRLLVL.

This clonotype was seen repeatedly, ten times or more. CDR3 sequence (DNA): TGTGCCATCAGTGCGACAGGGGAAACCGGGGAGCTGTTTTTT. Translation gives CAISATGETGELFF. The genes are TRBV10-3 and TRBJ2-2; 8 bases are a match to TRBD1. CDR3 size: 14 residues. Germline loops: CDR1 ENHRY, CDR2 SYGVKD. Trimming removed 4 bases from V and 5 bases from J; junction bases left unmatched: 3.

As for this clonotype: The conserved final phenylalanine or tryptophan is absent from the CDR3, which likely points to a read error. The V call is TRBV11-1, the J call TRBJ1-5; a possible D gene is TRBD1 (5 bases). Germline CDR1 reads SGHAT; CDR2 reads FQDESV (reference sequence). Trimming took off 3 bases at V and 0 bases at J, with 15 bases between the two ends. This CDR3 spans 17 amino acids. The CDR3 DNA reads TGTGCCAGCAGCTTGGGACGGGGAAGCCATAGCAATCAGCCCCAGCATTTA. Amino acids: CASSLGRGSHSNQPQHL.

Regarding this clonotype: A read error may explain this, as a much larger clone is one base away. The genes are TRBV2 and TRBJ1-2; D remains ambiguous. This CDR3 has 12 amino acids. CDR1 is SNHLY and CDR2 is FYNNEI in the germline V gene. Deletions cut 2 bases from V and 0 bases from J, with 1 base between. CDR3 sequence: CASSETNYGYTF. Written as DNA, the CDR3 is TGTGCCAGCAGTGAAACTAACTATGGCTACACCTTC.

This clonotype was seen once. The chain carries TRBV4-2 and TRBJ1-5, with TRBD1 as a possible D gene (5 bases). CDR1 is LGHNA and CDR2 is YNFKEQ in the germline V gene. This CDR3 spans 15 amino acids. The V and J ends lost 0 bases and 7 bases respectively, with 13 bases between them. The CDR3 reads CASSQEGGFTQPQHF. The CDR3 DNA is TGTGCCAGCAGCCAAGAGGGGGGTTTTACACAGCCCCAGCATTTT.

The CDR3 sequence: CSADGLAGIHNEQFF. The CDR3 nucleotides read TGCAGTGCAGACGGACTAGCGGGGATCCACAATGAGCAGTTCTTC. The chain recombines TRBV20-1 with TRBJ2-1; 12 positions agree with TRBD2. Per the germline V gene, CDR1 is DFQATT and CDR2 is SNEGSKA (reference sequence). The CDR3 totals 15 residues. Germline trimming cut 6 bases from V and 5 bases from J; bases unmatched to any gene: 8.

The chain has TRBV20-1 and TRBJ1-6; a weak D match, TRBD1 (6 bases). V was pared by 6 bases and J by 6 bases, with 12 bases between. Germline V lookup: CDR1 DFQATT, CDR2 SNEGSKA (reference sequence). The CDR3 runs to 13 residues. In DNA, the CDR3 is TGCAGTGCCCAGGACAGTGCTAATTCACCCCTCCACTTT. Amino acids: CSAQDSANSPLHF.

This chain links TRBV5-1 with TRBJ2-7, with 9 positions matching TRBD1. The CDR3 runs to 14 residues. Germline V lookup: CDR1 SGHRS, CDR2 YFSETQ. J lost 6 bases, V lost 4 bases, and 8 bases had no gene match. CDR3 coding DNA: TGCGCCAGCAGCCTGACCGGGACAGGGATCGAGCAGTACTTC. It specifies CASSLTGTGIEQYF.

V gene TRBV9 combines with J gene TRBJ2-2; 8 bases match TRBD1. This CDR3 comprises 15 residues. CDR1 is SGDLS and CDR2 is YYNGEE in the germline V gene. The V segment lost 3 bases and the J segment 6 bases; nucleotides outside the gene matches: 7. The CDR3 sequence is CASSAQTGESGELFF. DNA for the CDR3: TGTGCCAGCAGCGCTCAGACAGGGGAATCCGGGGAGCTGTTTTTT.

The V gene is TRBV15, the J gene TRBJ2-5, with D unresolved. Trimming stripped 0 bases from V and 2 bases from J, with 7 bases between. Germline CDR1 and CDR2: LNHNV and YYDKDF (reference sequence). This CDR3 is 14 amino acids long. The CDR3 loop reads CATSRDRNQETQYF. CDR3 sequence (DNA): TGTGCCACCAGCAGAGACAGGAATCAAGAGACCCAGTACTTC.

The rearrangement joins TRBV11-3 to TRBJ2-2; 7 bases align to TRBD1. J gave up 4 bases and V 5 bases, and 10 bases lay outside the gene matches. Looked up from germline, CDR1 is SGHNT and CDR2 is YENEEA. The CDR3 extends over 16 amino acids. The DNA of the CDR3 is TGTGCCAGCAGCCTCGGGACAGCATGGGGCACCGGGGAGCTGTTTTTT. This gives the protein CASSLGTAWGTGELFF.

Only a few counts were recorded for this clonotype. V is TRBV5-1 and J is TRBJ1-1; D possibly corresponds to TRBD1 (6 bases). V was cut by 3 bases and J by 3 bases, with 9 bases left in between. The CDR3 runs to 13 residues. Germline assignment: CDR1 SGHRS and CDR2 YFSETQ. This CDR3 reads CASSWGQDTEAFF. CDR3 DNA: TGCGCCAGCAGCTGGGGACAAGACACTGAAGCTTTCTTT. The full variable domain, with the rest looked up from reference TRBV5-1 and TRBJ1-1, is KAGVTQTPRYLIKTRGQQVTLSCSPISGHRSVSWYQQTPGQGLQFLFEYFSETQRNKGNFPGRFSGRQFSNSRSEMNVSTLELGDSALYLCASSWGQDTEAFFGQGTRLTVV.

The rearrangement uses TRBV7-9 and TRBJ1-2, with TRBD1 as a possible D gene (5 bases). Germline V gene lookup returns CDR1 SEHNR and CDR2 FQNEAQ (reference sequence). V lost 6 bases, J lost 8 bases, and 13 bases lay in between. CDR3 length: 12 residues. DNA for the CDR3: TGTGCCAGCAGTCCCTCGGGGGGGGGCTACACCTTC. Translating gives CASSPSGGGYTF.